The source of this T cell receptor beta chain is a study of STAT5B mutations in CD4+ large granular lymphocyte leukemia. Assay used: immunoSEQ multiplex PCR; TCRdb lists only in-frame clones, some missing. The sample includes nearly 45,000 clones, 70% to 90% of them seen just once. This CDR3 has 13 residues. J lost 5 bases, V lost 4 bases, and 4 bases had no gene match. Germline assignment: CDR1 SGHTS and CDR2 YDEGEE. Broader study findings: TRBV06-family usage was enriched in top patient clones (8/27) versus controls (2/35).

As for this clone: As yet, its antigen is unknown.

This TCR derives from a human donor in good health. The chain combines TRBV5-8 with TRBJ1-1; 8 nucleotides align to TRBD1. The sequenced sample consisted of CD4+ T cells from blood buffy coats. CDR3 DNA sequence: TGTGCCAGCAGCCGGACAGGGAATACTGAAGCTTTCTTT. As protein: CASSRTGNTEAFF.